The 17 T cell receptor beta chains listed next were all sequenced from one sample in a study of cytomegalovirus exposure and HLA in healthy donors. The PCR used 60 Vbeta and 13 Jbeta primers. The table came from immunoSEQ multiplex PCR; TCRdb's copy has only in-frame clones and leaves some out. The data contain about 190,000 clones, roughly 80% of them singletons. Sequenced sample: PBMCs. Receptors originate from a woman aged 25 to 39 in good health and CMV-seropositive.

The rearrangement joins TRBV5-4 to TRBJ2-2, with 11 bases lining up with TRBD2. V shed 5 bases, J shed 3 bases, and the junction held 6 bases outside the gene matches. This CDR3 has 16 amino acids. Germline-derived CDR1 and CDR2 are SGHNT and YYREEE (reference sequence). CDR3 region: CASRISSGRHTGELFF. CDR3 nucleotide sequence: TGTGCCAGCAGGATTTCTAGCGGGAGGCACACCGGGGAGCTGTTTTTT.

The rearrangement links TRBV2 to TRBJ1-2, with D perhaps TRBD1 (5 bases). This CDR3 is built from 13 residues. The V end lost 4 bases, the J end lost 0 bases, and 6 bases lay between the germline ends. Germline CDR1 reads SNHLY; CDR2 reads FYNNEI. CDR3 in DNA: TGTGCCAGCAGTGCAGGGCCTAACTATGGCTACACCTTC. It codes for CASSAGPNYGYTF.

The chain is built from TRBV18 and TRBJ1-1, with a weak D call TRBD1 (6 bases). Germline lookup yields CDR1 KGHSH and CDR2 LQKENI. This CDR3 contains 15 residues. Trimming stripped 6 bases from V and 1 base from J, with 15 bases between. Here the CDR3 reads CASSDRPTGNTEAFF. In nucleotides, the CDR3 is TGTGCCAGCTCCGACAGGCCCACTGGGAACACTGAAGCTTTCTTT.

V gene TRBV6-1 combines with J gene TRBJ2-7, with TRBD2 matching over 11 bases. The length of the CDR3 is 16 residues. The ends lost 4 bases at V and 2 bases at J; junction bases unmatched: 7. Germline-derived CDR1 and CDR2 are MNHNS and SASEGT. The DNA of the CDR3 is TGTGCCAGCAGTGCGCGCGGGACTAGCGGAACCTACGAGCAGTACTTC. It specifies CASSARGTSGTYEQYF.

The rearrangement joins TRBV27 to TRBJ1-6; D not resolved. Deletions cut 8 bases from V and 0 bases from J, with 8 bases between. The CDR3 length is 14 residues. Germline V gene data show CDR1 as MNHEY and CDR2 as SMNVEV (reference sequence). For the CDR3, the DNA is TGTGCCAGCCGACGGAGCTCCTATAATTCACCCCTCCACTTT. This gives the protein CASRRSSYNSPLHF.

The CDR3 DNA reads TGCGCCAGCAGCTCAGGGACTAGCGGCTCCTACGAGCAGTACTTC. This codes for CASSSGTSGSYEQYF. The rearrangement uses TRBV5-1 and TRBJ2-5; the match to TRBD2 covers 11 bases. Judging by the DNA end, TRBJ2-7 fits better; the J call may be wrong. The CDR3 length is 15 residues. Germline V lookup: CDR1 SGHRS, CDR2 YFSETQ.

This rearrangement joins TRBV5-3 to TRBJ2-1; TRBD2 might be the D (7 bases). TRBV5-3 is an ORF; its function is uncertain. With 1 base removed from V and 9 bases from J, the gap between germline ends came to 20 bases. The CDR3 contains 16 residues. CDR3 nucleotides: TGTGCCAGAAGCTTGCGGGGGCGGGAGCTGAGGAGTGAGCAGTTCTTC. This encodes CARSLRGRELRSEQFF.

The rearrangement uses TRBV15 and TRBJ2-7; 9 bases map to TRBD1. After removal of 0 bases from V and 6 bases from J, the junction contained 6 bases not matched to a gene. The CDR3 is 15 residues long. In germline, CDR1 is LNHNV, CDR2 YYDKDF (reference sequence). The CDR3 sequence is CATSRDGQGIREQYF. As DNA, the CDR3 is TGTGCCACCAGCAGAGATGGACAGGGGATCCGCGAGCAGTACTTC.

The CDR3 is CSVASGRASNEQFF. CDR3 nucleotide sequence: TGCAGCGTCGCTAGCGGGAGGGCCTCCAATGAGCAGTTCTTC. This sequence joins TRBV29-1 and TRBJ2-1, with 12 bases identical to TRBD2. V lost 6 bases to trimming and J lost 6 bases; unmatched junction nucleotides: 6. The germline CDR1 and CDR2 sequences are SQVTM and ANQGSEA. The CDR3 has 14 residues.

The gene calls are TRBV28 and TRBJ1-2; no reliable D call. Germline loops: CDR1 MDHEN, CDR2 SYDVKM. The CDR3 sequence is 13 residues long. The V and J ends lost 5 bases and 8 bases respectively, with 15 bases between them. CDR3 residues: CASSQGLVFGYTF. The CDR3 bases are TGTGCCAGCAGTCAAGGACTCGTTTTCGGCTACACCTTC.

V gene TRBV5-8 combines with J gene TRBJ2-3; 12 bases agree with TRBD1. Germline V gives CDR1 SGHTS, CDR2 YDEGEE. CDR3 size: 16 residues. V lost 4 bases, J lost 6 bases, and 9 bases stayed unmatched. CDR3 sequence (DNA): TGTGCCAGCAGCACGGGACAGGGGGCCTTCTTGGATACGCAGTATTTT. This gives the protein CASSTGQGAFLDTQYF.

V and J are TRBV25-1 and TRBJ2-7; 16 nucleotides line up with TRBD2. The CDR3 runs to 18 residues. The germline V gene has CDR1 MGHDK and CDR2 SYGVNS. V gave up 2 bases and J gave up 2 bases; unmatched junction bases: 6. The CDR3 loop reads CASSEVGGLAGGAYEQYF. The CDR3 DNA reads TGTGCCAGCAGTGAAGTAGGGGGACTAGCGGGAGGGGCCTACGAGCAGTACTTC.

This chain uses TRBV4-2 with TRBJ1-5; 7 nucleotides match TRBD1. V shed 0 bases, J shed 4 bases, and the junction held 6 bases outside the gene matches. Germline-derived CDR1 and CDR2 are LGHNA and YNFKEQ. This CDR3 has 16 amino acids. The CDR3 here is CASSQEDQQGNQPQHF. The CDR3 nucleotides are TGTGCCAGCAGCCAAGAGGATCAACAGGGGAATCAGCCCCAGCATTTT.

The V call is TRBV10-3, the J call TRBJ2-4; TRBD2 matches at 7 bases. Germline assignment: CDR1 ENHRY and CDR2 SYGVKD. The V gene end was trimmed by 4 bases and the J gene end by 0 bases; junction bases not matched to a gene: 12. This CDR3 is 18 amino acids long. CDR3 coding DNA: TGTGCCATCAGTGCGACTAGCTCCGACCGTTTAGCCAAAAACATTCAGTACTTC. Protein: CAISATSSDRLAKNIQYF.

On this clone: At one end, the junction sequence differs from germline, possibly due to a read error. J is TRBJ2-7 and V is TRBV6-1; 11 bases map to TRBD2. The germline V gene encodes CDR1 MNHNS and CDR2 SASEGT. CDR3 length: 16 amino acids. Here the CDR3 DNA reads TGTGCCAGCAGCGAAGGTGTTCTAGCGGGAGGCCACGAGCAGTACTTC. Encoded protein: CASSEGVLAGGHEQYF.

This chain links TRBV18 with TRBJ2-7; 12 bases are a match to TRBD2. CDR1 is KGHSH and CDR2 is LQKENI in the germline V gene. J was trimmed by 6 bases and V by 3 bases; bases with no gene match: 9. This CDR3 has 16 residues. The CDR3, as DNA: TGTGCCAGCTCACCGCCGACTAGCGGGAGCAGGGCCGAGCAGTACTTC. This gives the protein CASSPPTSGSRAEQYF. Supplemented by reference TRBV18 and TRBJ2-7, the full variable domain reads NAGVMQNPRHLVRRRGQEARLRCSPMKGHSHVYWYRQLPEEGLKFMVYLQKENIIDESGMPKERFSAEFPKEGPSILRIQQVVRGDSAAYFCASSPPTSGSRAEQYFGPGTRLTVT.

This chain connects TRBV7-9 to TRBJ1-5; D ambiguous. The CDR3 sequence is 15 residues long. V was pared by 1 base and J by 1 base, with 8 bases between. Germline CDR1 is SEHNR and CDR2 is FQNEAQ (reference sequence). DNA of the CDR3: TGTGCCAGCAGCTTAGAAGGCGGGAGCAATCAGCCCCAGCATTTT. As protein: CASSLEGGSNQPQHF.